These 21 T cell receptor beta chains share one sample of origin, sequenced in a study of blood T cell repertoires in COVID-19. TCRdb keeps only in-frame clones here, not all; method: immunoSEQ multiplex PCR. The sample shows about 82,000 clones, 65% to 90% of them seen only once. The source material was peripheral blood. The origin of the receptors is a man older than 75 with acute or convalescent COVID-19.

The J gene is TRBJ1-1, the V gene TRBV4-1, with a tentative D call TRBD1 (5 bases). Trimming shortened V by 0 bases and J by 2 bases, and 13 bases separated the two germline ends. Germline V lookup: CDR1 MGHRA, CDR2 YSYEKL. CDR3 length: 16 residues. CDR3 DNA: TGCGCCAGCAGCCAAGACAGTGGACACCAAAACACTGAAGCTTTCTTT. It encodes CASSQDSGHQNTEAFF.

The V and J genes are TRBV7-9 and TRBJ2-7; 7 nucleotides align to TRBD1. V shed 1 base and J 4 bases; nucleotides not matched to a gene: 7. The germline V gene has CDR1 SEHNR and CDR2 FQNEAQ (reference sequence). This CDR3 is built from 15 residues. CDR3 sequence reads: CASSLGSGGRYEQYF. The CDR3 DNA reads TGTGCCAGCAGCTTAGGGTCAGGGGGACGGTACGAGCAGTACTTC.

The CDR3 sequence: CSVVQDFNSGNTIYF. DNA for the CDR3: TGCAGCGTTGTCCAGGATTTCAACTCTGGAAACACCATATATTTT. This rearrangement joins TRBV29-1 to TRBJ1-3; D gene uncertain. There are 15 residues in the CDR3. Germline values: CDR1 SQVTM, CDR2 ANQGSEA. V gave up 4 bases and J gave up 0 bases, with 13 bases separating them.

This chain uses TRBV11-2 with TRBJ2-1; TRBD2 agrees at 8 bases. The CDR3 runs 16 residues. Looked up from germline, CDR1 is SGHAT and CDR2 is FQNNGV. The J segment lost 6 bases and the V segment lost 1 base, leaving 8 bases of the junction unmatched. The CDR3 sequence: CASSLVFELAVNEQFF. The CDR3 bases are TGTGCCAGCAGCTTAGTCTTTGAACTAGCGGTCAATGAGCAGTTCTTC.

The CDR3 region is CASRITGGVTGELFF. The CDR3 nucleotides read TGTGCCAGCAGGATTACAGGAGGGGTAACCGGGGAGCTGTTTTTT. The chain has TRBV6-5 and TRBJ2-2; a weak D match, TRBD2 (6 bases). CDR1 and CDR2 (germline): MNHEY, SVGAGI. The ends were cut back, 6 bases at V and 5 bases at J, with 16 bases in the middle. The CDR3 contains 15 residues.

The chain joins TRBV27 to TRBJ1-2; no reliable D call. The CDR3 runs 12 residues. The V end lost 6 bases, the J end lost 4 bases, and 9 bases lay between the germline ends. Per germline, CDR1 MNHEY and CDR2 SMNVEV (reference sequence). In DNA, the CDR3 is TGTGCCAGCAGGAGGGCCGGCTATGGCTACACCTTC. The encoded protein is CASRRAGYGYTF.

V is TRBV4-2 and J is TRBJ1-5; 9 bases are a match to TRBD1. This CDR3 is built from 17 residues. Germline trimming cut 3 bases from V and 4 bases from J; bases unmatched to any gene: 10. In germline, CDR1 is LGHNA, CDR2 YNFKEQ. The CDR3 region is CASSQSQGAGWNQPQHF. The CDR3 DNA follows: TGTGCCAGCAGCCAGTCACAGGGGGCCGGGTGGAATCAGCCCCAGCATTTT.

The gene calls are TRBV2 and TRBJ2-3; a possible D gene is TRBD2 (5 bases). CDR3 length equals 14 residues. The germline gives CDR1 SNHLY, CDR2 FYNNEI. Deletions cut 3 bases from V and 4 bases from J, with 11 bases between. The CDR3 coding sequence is TGTGCCAGCAGTGAGGGCAGCGGCTCAGATACGCAGTATTTT. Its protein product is CASSEGSGSDTQYF.

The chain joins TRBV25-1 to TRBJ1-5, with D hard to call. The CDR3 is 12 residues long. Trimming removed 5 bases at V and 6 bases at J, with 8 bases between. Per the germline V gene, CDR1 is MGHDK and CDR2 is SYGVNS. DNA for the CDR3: TGTGCCAGCAGTCAGCTAGGTCAGCCCCAGCATTTT. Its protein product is CASSQLGQPQHF.

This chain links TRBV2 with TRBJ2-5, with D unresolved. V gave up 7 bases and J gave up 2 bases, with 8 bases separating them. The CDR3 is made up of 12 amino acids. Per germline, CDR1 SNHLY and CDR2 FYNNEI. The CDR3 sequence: CASNSRQETQYF. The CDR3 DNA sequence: TGTGCCAGCAACTCTAGGCAAGAGACCCAGTACTTC.

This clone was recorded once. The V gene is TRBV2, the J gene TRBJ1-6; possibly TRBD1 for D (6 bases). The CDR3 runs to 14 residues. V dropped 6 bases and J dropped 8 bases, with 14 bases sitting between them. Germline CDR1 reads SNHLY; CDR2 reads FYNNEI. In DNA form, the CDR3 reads TGTGCCAGCAGCCTGGACAGAGGGGATTCACCCCTCCACTTT. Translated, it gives CASSLDRGDSPLHF.

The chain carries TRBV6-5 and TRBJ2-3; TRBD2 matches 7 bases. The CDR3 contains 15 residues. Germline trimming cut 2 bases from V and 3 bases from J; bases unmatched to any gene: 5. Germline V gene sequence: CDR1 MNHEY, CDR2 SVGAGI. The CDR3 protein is CASSYGRGSTDTQYF. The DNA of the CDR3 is TGTGCCAGCAGTTACGGGCGGGGGAGTACAGATACGCAGTATTTT.

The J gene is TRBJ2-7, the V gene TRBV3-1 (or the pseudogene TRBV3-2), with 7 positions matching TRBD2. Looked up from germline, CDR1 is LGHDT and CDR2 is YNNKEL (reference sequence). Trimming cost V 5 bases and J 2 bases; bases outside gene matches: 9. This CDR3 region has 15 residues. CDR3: CASSAGGVKPYEQYF. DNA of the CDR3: TGTGCCAGCAGCGCTGGGGGGGTCAAGCCCTACGAGCAGTACTTC.

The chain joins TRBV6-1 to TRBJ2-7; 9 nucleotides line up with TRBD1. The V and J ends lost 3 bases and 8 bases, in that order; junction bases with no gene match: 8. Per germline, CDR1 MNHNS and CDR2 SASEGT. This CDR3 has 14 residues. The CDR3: CASSEGQGFTKQYF. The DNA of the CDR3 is TGTGCCAGCAGTGAGGGACAGGGATTTACGAAGCAGTACTTC.

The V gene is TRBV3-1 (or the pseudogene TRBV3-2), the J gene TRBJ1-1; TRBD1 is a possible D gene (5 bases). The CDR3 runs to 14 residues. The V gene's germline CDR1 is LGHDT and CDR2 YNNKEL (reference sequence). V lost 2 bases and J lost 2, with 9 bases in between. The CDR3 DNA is TGTGCCAGCAGCCAACGGGGGGTAAACACTGAAGCTTTCTTT. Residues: CASSQRGVNTEAFF.

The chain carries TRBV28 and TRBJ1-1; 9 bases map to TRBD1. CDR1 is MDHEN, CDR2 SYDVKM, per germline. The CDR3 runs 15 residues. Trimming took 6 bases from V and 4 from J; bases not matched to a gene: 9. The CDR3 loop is CASSLGQGTSTEAFF. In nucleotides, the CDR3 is TGTGCCAGCAGCCTTGGACAGGGGACGAGCACTGAAGCTTTCTTT.

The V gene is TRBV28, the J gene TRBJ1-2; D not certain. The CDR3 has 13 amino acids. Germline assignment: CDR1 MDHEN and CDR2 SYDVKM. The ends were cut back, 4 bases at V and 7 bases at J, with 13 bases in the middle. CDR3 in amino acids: CASSSTGRGGYTF. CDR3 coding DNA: TGTGCCAGCAGTTCAACTGGGCGGGGTGGCTACACCTTC.

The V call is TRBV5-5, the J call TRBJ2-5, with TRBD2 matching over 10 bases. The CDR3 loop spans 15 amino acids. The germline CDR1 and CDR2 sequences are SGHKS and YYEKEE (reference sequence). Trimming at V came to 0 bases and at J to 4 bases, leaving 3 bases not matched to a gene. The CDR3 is CASSLVIAGGETQYF. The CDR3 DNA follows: TGTGCCAGCAGCTTGGTGATAGCGGGGGGAGAGACCCAGTACTTC.

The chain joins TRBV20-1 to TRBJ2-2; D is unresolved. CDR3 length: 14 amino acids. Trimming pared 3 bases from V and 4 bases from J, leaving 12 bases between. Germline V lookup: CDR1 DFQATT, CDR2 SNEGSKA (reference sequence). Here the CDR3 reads CSASRLAATGELFF. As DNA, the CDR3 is TGCAGTGCTAGTCGGCTGGCGGCCACCGGGGAGCTGTTTTTT.

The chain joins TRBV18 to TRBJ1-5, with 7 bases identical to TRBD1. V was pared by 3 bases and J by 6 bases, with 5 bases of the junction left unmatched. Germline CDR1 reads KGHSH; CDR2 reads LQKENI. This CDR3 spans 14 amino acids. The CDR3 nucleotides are TGTGCCAGCTCACCCCGGACAGGTACTCAGCCCCAGCATTTT. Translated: CASSPRTGTQPQHF.

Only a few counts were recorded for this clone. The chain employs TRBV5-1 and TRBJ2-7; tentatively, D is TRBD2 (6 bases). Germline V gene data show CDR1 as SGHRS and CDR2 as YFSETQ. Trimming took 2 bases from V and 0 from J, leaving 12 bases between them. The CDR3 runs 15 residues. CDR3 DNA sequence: TGCGCCAGCAGCTTACCGGGACTGAGCTCCTACGAGCAGTACTTC. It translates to CASSLPGLSSYEQYF.